The 20 T cell receptor beta chains presented below share a single source sample, sequenced in a study of vaccination effects on CD4 cells after COVID-19. Sequenced by immunoSEQ multiplex PCR; TCRdb stores in-frame clones only, minus some. The profile shows 24,000 or so clones, 69% of them singletons. ViraFEST assay sequencing came after antigen-specific CD4+ T cells were expanded with viral peptide pools. The authors isolated CD4+ T cells after around 11 days of culture. Convalescent patients had PCR-confirmed SARS-CoV-2 infection between March and December 2020. Their specific antigens are unknown. Here the sequenced sample was CD4+ T cells from PBMCs cultured with SARS-CoV-2 spike peptides, taken before COVID-19 vaccination. These receptors all stem from a human donor who had a prior SARS-CoV-2 infection.

The J gene is TRBJ2-2, the V gene TRBV4-3; a weak D match, TRBD2 (6 bases). With 0 bases removed from V and 5 bases from J, the gap between germline ends came to 13 bases. This CDR3 has 16 residues. Per the germline V gene, CDR1 is LGHNA and CDR2 is YSLEER. In DNA form, the CDR3 reads TGCGCCAGCAGCCAAGATCGGGGGTCTGGGACCGGGGAGCTGTTTTTT. Residues: CASSQDRGSGTGELFF.

This clone showed up just a few times. The gene calls are TRBV5-4 and TRBJ2-7; D is unclear. In germline, CDR1 is SGHNT, CDR2 YYREEE (reference sequence). CDR3 length: 16 residues. Trimming took off 2 bases at V and 1 base at J, with 16 bases between the two ends. The CDR3, as DNA: TGTGCCAGCAGCTTAGGACCCAGTAGTCAATCCTACGAGCAGTACTTC. As protein: CASSLGPSSQSYEQYF. Filled out from reference TRBV5-4 and TRBJ2-7, the complete variable domain reads ETGVTQSPTHLIKTRGQQVTLRCSSQSGHNTVSWYQQALGQGPQFIFQYYREEENGRGNFPPRFSGLQFPNYSSELNVNALELDDSALYLCASSLGPSSQSYEQYFGPGTRLTVT.

In its sample, this clone was seen once. The V and J genes are TRBV30 and TRBJ1-1, with unresolved D. The CDR3 covers 13 residues. Germline values: CDR1 GTSNPN, CDR2 SVGIG (reference sequence). Trimming left V 4 bases short and J 0 bases short, with 9 bases between. The CDR3 DNA is TGTGCCTGGAAGGACTGGATGAACACTGAAGCTTTCTTT. It specifies CAWKDWMNTEAFF. The full variable domain, completed using reference TRBV30 and TRBJ1-1, is SQTIHQWPATLVQPVGSPLSLECTVEGTSNPNLYWYRQAAGRGLQLLFYSVGIGQISSEVPQNLSASRPQDRQFILSSKKLLLSDSGFYLCAWKDWMNTEAFFGQGTRLTVV.

The rearrangement links TRBV29-1 to TRBJ2-1, with TRBD2 matching 12 bases. This CDR3 is 14 amino acids long. V shed 5 bases, J shed 4 bases, and the junction held 3 bases outside the gene matches. Germline CDR1 reads SQVTM; CDR2 reads ANQGSEA. CDR3 sequence (DNA): TGCAGCGTTAGGACTAGCGGGGATTACAATGAGCAGTTCTTC. This sequence encodes CSVRTSGDYNEQFF.

V is TRBV7-2 and J is TRBJ1-1; no clear D gene. The CDR3 contains 12 residues. Between the trimmed V and J ends, which lost 3 bases and 5 bases, there was a span of 7 bases. Germline V gene data show CDR1 as SGHTA and CDR2 as FQGNSA. The CDR3 is CASSFGRTEAFF. The DNA of the CDR3 is TGTGCCAGCAGCTTCGGGAGAACTGAAGCTTTCTTT.

V usage is TRBV2 and J usage is TRBJ1-5; a possible D gene is TRBD1 (5 bases). This CDR3 region has 14 residues. Germline CDR1 and CDR2: SNHLY and FYNNEI. V gave up 3 bases and J gave up 3 bases, with 9 bases separating them. The CDR3, as DNA: TGTGCCAGCAGTGACGTAGGGGACAATCAGCCCCAGCATTTT. Amino acid sequence: CASSDVGDNQPQHF.

This CDR3 is CASSQAFQQASYEQYF. The CDR3 DNA follows: TGCGCCAGCAGCCAAGCCTTCCAGCAGGCCTCCTACGAGCAGTACTTC. V and J are TRBV4-1 and TRBJ2-7; D call uncertain. The germline V gene has CDR1 MGHRA and CDR2 YSYEKL. V gave up 1 base and J gave up 0 bases, with 13 bases separating them. The CDR3 spans 16 residues.

The chain employs TRBV20-1 and TRBJ2-1; no clear D gene. Germline CDR1 and CDR2: DFQATT and SNEGSKA (reference sequence). V shed 3 bases and J shed 1 base, with 4 bases lying between them. There are 12 residues in the CDR3. The CDR3 nucleotides are TGCAGTGCTAGTGGTTCCTACAATGAGCAGTTCTTC. Its protein product is CSASGSYNEQFF.

This clone has a handful of counts. The chain links TRBV5-5 to TRBJ1-6; D ambiguous. The V end was cut by 2 bases, the J end by 4 bases, with 7 bases between. The CDR3 is made up of 14 amino acids. Germline CDR1 reads SGHKS; CDR2 reads YYEKEE (reference sequence). CDR3 protein: CASSFLTYNSPLHF. CDR3 nucleotide sequence: TGTGCCAGCAGCTTCCTCACTTATAATTCACCCCTCCACTTT.

The chain employs TRBV5-5 and TRBJ2-7, with D unresolved. The CDR3 has 11 amino acids. The V and J ends lost 4 bases and 3 bases respectively, with 5 bases between them. Germline-derived CDR1 and CDR2 are SGHKS and YYEKEE (reference sequence). CDR3 amino acids: CASSPGYEQYF. CDR3 nucleotides: TGTGCCAGCAGCCCGGGCTACGAGCAGTACTTC.

This chain uses TRBV27 with TRBJ2-7; a possible D gene is TRBD2 (7 bases). Between the trimmed V and J ends, which lost 5 bases and 6 bases, there was a span of 14 bases. The CDR3 is made up of 13 amino acids. From germline, CDR1 is MNHEY and CDR2 SMNVEV (reference sequence). The CDR3 DNA reads as TGTGCCAGCAGTCCCTGGGGGGGCTCCGAGCAGTACTTC. This gives the protein CASSPWGGSEQYF.

The rearrangement joins TRBV6-2 or TRBV6-3 to TRBJ2-1; 8 bases fit TRBD2. This CDR3 contains 17 residues. The trim removed 5 bases at V and 1 base at J, leaving 10 bases unmatched. CDR1 MNHEY and CDR2 SVGEGT come from the germline V gene. DNA of the CDR3: TGTGCCAGCAGTAAATTTCTTACTAGCGGTTCCTACAATGAGCAGTTCTTC. Translation: CASSKFLTSGSYNEQFF.

This clone was seen more than once but under ten times. The CDR3 sequence is CASSWDGNTGELFF. CDR3 DNA: TGTGCCAGCAGTTGGGACGGTAACACCGGGGAGCTGTTTTTT. The chain couples TRBV7-3 to TRBJ2-2; D may correspond to TRBD1 or TRBD2 (5 bases each). V lost 6 bases to trimming and J lost 2 bases, with 10 bases between them. This CDR3 region has 14 residues. CDR1 and CDR2 from the germline V gene are SGHTA and FQGTGA. Combining the CDR3 with reference TRBV7-3 and TRBJ2-2 gives the whole variable domain GAGVSQTPSNKVTEKGKYVELRCDPISGHTALYWYRQSLGQGPEFLIYFQGTGAADDSGLPNDRFFAVRPEGSVSTLKIQRTERGDSAVYLCASSWDGNTGELFFGEGSRLTVL.

The CDR3 DNA reads as TGTGCCAGCTCCCGCGGGGGGGACTATGGCTACACCTTC. It encodes CASSRGGDYGYTF. V gene TRBV18 combines with J gene TRBJ1-2; perhaps TRBD1 as D (5 bases). CDR3 size: 13 residues. Germline CDR1 and CDR2: KGHSH and LQKENI. Trimming removed 6 bases at V and 3 bases at J, with 11 bases between.

In this sample, this clone turned up once. The V and J genes are TRBV30 and TRBJ1-2; 7 bases line up with TRBD1. Germline V lookup: CDR1 GTSNPN, CDR2 SVGIG (reference sequence). This CDR3 comprises 14 residues. With 8 bases clipped from V and 7 bases from J, the junction kept 16 bases outside the gene matches. In DNA form, the CDR3 reads TGTGCCGGGGACACAGGGGTCGCAGGGTTTGGCTACACCTTC. Amino acids: CAGDTGVAGFGYTF.

This chain joins TRBV25-1 and TRBJ1-4, with 11 positions matching TRBD1. The CDR3 has 14 residues. Germline values: CDR1 MGHDK, CDR2 SYGVNS. Losses at the gene ends were 6 bases for V and 8 bases for J; bases not matched to a gene: 5. CDR3 loop: CASRDRGRGEKLFF. In DNA form, the CDR3 reads TGTGCCAGCAGGGACAGGGGGCGCGGGGAAAAACTGTTTTTT.

This sequence joins TRBV12-3 or TRBV12-4 and TRBJ1-6; TRBD1 matches at 7 bases. V was clipped by 10 bases and J by 4 bases; unmatched bases: 4. The CDR3 covers 13 residues. The CDR3 here is CATQGQYNSPLHF. The CDR3, as DNA: TGTGCCACCCAGGGACAGTATAATTCACCCCTCCACTTT.

The sample holds a few counts of this clone. The J gene is TRBJ1-1, the V gene TRBV2, with TRBD1 as a possible D gene (5 bases). The germline gives CDR1 SNHLY, CDR2 FYNNEI. The CDR3 covers 14 residues. V lost 6 bases and J 1 base, leaving 12 bases between the germline ends. This CDR3 reads CASRDRFRNTEAFF. The DNA for the CDR3 is TGTGCCAGCAGAGACAGATTCAGGAACACTGAAGCTTTCTTT.

This clone showed up just once. This chain joins TRBV13 and TRBJ2-7, with D possibly being TRBD1 or TRBD2 (5 bases each). Trimming removed 10 bases from V and 0 bases from J, with 13 bases in between. CDR3 length equals 13 residues. Germline V gene lookup returns CDR1 PRHDT and CDR2 FYEKMQ (reference sequence). The CDR3 DNA is TGTGCCAACCCGGGGCCGGGCTCCTACGAGCAGTACTTC. Translation: CANPGPGSYEQYF.

The chain is built from TRBV5-1 and TRBJ1-1, with D perhaps matching TRBD1 (6 bases). This CDR3 region has 14 residues. The germline V and J ends were trimmed by 4 bases and 4 bases, with 14 bases remaining between them. CDR1 is SGHRS, CDR2 YFSETQ, per germline. In DNA form, the CDR3 reads TGCGCCAGCAGCCCTACAGGGACGGTCACTGAAGCTTTCTTT. It codes for CASSPTGTVTEAFF. Together with reference TRBV5-1 and TRBJ1-1, the CDR3 gives the full variable domain: KAGVTQTPRYLIKTRGQQVTLSCSPISGHRSVSWYQQTPGQGLQFLFEYFSETQRNKGNFPGRFSGRQFSNSRSEMNVSTLELGDSALYLCASSPTGTVTEAFFGQGTRLTVV.